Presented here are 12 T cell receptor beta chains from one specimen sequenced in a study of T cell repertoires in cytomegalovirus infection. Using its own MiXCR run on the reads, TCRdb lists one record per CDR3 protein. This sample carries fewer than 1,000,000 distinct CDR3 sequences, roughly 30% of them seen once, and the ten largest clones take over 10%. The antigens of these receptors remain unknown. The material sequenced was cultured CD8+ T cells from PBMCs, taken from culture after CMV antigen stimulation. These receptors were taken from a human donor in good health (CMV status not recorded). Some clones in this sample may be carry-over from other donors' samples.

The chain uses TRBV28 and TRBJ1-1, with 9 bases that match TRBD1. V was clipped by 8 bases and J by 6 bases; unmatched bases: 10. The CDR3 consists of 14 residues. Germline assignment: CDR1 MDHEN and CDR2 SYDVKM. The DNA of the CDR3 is TGTGCCAGCGCTAGACAGGGGGTAGTTGCTGAAGCTTTCTTT. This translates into CASARQGVVAEAFF.

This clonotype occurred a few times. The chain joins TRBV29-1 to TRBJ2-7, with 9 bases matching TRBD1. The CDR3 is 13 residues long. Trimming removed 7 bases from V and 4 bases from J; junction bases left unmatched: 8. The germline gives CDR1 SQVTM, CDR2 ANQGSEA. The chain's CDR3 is CSGLGTGPYEQYF. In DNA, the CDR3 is TGCAGCGGGCTTGGGACAGGGCCTTACGAGCAGTACTTC.

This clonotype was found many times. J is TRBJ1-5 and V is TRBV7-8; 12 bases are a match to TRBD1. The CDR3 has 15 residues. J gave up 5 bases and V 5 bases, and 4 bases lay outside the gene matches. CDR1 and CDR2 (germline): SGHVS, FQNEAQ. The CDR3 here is CASSPGQGAYQPQHF. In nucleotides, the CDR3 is TGTGCCAGCAGCCCGGGACAGGGGGCTTATCAGCCCCAGCATTTT.

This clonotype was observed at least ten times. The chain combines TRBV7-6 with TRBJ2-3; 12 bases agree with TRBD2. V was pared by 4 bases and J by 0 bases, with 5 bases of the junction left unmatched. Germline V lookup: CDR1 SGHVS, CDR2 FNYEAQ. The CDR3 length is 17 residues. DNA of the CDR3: TGTGCCAGCAGCTCCGGACTAGCGGGGCCGAGCACAGATACGCAGTATTTT. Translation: CASSSGLAGPSTDTQYF.

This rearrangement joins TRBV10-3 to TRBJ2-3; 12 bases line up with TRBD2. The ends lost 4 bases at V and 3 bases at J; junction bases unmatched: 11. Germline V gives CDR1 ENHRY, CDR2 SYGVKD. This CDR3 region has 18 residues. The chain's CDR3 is CAISGSLAGGEGTDTQYF. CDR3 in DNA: TGTGCCATCAGTGGTTCTCTAGCGGGGGGGGAAGGTACAGATACGCAGTATTTT.

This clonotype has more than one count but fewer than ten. The chain's CDR3 is CASSDELAGVTGELFF. DNA for the CDR3: TGTGCCAGCAGCGATGAACTAGCGGGGGTCACCGGGGAGCTGTTTTTT. This chain uses TRBV5-4 with TRBJ2-2; 11 nucleotides agree with TRBD2. With 4 bases clipped from V and 4 bases from J, the junction kept 6 bases outside the gene matches. The length of the CDR3 is 16 residues. Germline V gene sequence: CDR1 SGHNT, CDR2 YYREEE (reference sequence).

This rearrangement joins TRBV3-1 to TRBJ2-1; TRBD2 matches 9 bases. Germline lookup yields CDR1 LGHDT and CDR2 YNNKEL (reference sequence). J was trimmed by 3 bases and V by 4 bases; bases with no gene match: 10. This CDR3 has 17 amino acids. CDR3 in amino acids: CASSRARLAGYYNEQFF. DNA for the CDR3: TGTGCCAGCAGCCGAGCCAGGCTAGCGGGGTACTACAATGAGCAGTTCTTC.

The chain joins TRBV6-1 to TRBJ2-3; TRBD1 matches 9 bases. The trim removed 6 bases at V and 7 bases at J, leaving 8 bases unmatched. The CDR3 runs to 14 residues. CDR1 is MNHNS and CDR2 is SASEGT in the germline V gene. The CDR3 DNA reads TGTGCCAGCAGATCCGGACAGGGGCGGAATACGCAGTATTTT. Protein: CASRSGQGRNTQYF.

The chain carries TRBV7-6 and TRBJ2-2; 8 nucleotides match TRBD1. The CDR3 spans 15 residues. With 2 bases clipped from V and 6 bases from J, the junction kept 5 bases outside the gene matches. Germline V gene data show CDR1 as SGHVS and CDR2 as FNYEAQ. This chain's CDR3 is CASSLSPGGPGELFF. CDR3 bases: TGTGCCAGCAGCTTAAGCCCAGGGGGCCCCGGGGAGCTGTTTTTT.

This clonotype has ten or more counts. DNA for the CDR3: TGTGCCAGCAGCTTAATCGGCGGGAGGAATGAGCAGTTCTTC. Encoded protein: CASSLIGGRNEQFF. The chain couples TRBV7-6 to TRBJ2-1; 8 bases agree with TRBD2. Germline V CDR1 and CDR2: SGHVS, FNYEAQ. After removal of 2 bases from V and 7 bases from J, the junction contained 4 bases not matched to a gene. The CDR3 sequence is 14 residues long.

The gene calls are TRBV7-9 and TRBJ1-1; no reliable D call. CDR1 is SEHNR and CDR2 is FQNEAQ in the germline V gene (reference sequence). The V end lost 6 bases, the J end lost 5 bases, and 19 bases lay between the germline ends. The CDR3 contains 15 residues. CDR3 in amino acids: CASRSLDGLGTEAFF. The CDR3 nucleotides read TGTGCCAGCAGATCATTGGACGGGCTAGGAACTGAAGCTTTCTTT.

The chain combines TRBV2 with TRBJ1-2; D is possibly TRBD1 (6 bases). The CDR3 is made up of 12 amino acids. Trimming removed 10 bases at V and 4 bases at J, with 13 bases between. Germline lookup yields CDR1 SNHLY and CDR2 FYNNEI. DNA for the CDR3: TGTGCCACCCAAGCAGGGGTCTATGGCTACACCTTC. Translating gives CATQAGVYGYTF.